This TCR beta chain was recorded in a study of CD8 T cells in Susac syndrome. About 0.5 to 1 ug RNA was reverse transcribed with random hexamers. MiXCR, applied by TCRdb to the immunoSEQ multiplex PCR reads, yields one record per CDR3 protein. The repertoire consists of approximately 74,000 distinct CDR3 sequences, with about 92% occurring once and the leading ten covering around 0.48%. Germline CDR1 and CDR2: SGHAT and FQNNGV. Between the trimmed V and J ends, which lost 6 bases and 2 bases, there was a span of 19 bases. The CDR3 contains 16 residues. The receptor was isolated from a human donor with Susac syndrome. The sample taken for sequencing was CD4+ T cells from PBMCs. The chain carries TRBV11-2 and TRBJ1-1; the D gene is possibly TRBD1 (5 bases). The CDR3 sequence: CASRLGVRALNTEAFF. CDR3 nucleotide sequence: TGTGCCAGCAGACTAGGGGTCCGAGCCCTAAACACTGAAGCTTTCTTT.